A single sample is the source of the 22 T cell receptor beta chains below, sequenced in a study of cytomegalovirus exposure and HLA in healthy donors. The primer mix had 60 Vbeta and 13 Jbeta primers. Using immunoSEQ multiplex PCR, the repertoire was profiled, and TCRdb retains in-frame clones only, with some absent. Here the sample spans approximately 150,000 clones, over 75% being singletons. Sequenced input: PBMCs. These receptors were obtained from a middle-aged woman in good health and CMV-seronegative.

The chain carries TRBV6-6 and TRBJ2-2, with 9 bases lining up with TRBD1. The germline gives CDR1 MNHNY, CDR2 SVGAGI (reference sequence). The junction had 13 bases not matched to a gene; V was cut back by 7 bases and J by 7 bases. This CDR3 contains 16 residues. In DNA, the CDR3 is TGTGCCAGCACCCGTTCAACAGGGGGCAAAAACGGGGAGCTGTTTTTT. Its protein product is CASTRSTGGKNGELFF.

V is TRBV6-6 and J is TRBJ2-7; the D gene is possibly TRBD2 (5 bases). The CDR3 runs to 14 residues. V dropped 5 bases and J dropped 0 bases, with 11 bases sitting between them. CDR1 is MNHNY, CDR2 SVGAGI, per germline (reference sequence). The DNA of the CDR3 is TGTGCCAGCAGTGCCGCTGGGAGCTCCTACGAGCAGTACTTC. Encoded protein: CASSAAGSSYEQYF.

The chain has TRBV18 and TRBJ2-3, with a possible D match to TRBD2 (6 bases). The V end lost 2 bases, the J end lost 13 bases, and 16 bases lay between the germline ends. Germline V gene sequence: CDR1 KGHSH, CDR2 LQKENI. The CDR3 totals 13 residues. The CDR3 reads CASSPAHGGSEYF. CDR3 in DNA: TGTGCCAGCTCACCAGCCCACGGGGGTAGCGAGTATTTT.

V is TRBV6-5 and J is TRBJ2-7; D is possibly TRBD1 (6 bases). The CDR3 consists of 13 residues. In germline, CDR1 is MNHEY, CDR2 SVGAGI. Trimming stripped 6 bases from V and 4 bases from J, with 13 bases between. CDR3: CASSIGGRYEQYF. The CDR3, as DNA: TGTGCCAGCAGCATTGGGGGCCGATACGAGCAGTACTTC.

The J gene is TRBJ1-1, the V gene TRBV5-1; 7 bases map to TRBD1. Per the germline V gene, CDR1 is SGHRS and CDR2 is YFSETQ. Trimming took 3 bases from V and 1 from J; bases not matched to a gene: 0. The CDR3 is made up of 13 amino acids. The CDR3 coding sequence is TGCGCCAGCAGCTACAGGGGGAACACTGAAGCTTTCTTT. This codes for CASSYRGNTEAFF.

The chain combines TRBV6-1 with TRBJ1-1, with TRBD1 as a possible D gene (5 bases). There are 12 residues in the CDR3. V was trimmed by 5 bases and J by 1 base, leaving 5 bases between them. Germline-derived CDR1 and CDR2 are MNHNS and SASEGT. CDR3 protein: CASSTGNTEAFF. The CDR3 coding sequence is TGTGCCAGCAGTACAGGGAACACTGAAGCTTTCTTT.

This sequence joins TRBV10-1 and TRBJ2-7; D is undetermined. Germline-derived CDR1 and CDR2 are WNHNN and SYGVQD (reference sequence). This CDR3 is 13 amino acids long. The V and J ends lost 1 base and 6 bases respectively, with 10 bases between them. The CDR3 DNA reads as TGCGCCAGCAGTGAGTACACCCGCGGCGAGCAGTACTTC. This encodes CASSEYTRGEQYF.

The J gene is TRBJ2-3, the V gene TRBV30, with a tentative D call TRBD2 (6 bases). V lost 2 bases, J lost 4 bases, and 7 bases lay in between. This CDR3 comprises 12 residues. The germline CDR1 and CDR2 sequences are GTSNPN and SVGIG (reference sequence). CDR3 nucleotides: TGTGCCTGGAGTTCTAGCGCAGATACGCAGTATTTT. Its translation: CAWSSSADTQYF.

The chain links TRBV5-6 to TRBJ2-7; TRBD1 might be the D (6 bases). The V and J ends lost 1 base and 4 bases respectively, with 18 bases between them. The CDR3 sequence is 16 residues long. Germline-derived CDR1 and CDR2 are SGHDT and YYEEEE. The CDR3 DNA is TGTGCCAGCAGCTTGTTCGCGCAGGGGTTGGTGTACGAGCAGTACTTC. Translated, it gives CASSLFAQGLVYEQYF.

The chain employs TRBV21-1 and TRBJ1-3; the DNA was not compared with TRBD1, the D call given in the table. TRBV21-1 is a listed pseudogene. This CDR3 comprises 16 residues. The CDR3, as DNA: TGTGCCAGCAGCAAAACGGGACAGTTCTCTGGAAACACCATATATTTT. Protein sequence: CASSKTGQFSGNTIYF.

The CDR3 DNA reads as TGTGCCAGCAGCTTTAGCGGGGGAGCCTACAATGAGCAGTTCTTC. This encodes CASSFSGGAYNEQFF. The chain recombines TRBV7-8 with TRBJ2-1, with 9 bases fitting TRBD2. The CDR3 has 15 residues. Per germline, CDR1 SGHVS and CDR2 FQNEAQ. Losses at the gene ends were 3 bases for V and 2 bases for J; bases not matched to a gene: 2.

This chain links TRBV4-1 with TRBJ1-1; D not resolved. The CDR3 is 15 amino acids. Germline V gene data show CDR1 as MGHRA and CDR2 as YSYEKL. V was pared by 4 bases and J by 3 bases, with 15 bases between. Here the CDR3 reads CASSLRMGGDTEAFF. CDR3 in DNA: TGCGCCAGCAGCCTAAGAATGGGAGGAGACACTGAAGCTTTCTTT.

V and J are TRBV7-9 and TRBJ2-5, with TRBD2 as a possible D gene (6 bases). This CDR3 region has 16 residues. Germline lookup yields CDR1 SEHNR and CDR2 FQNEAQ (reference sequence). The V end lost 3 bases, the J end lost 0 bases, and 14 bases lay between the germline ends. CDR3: CASSLLLAAYQETQYF. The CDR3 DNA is TGTGCCAGCAGCTTGTTACTAGCAGCTTACCAAGAGACCCAGTACTTC.

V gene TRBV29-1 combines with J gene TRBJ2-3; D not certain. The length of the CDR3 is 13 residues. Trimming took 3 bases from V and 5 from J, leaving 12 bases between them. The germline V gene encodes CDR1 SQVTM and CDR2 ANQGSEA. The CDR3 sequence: CSVDVSSGDTQYF. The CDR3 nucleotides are TGCAGCGTTGATGTCAGTTCAGGAGATACGCAGTATTTT.

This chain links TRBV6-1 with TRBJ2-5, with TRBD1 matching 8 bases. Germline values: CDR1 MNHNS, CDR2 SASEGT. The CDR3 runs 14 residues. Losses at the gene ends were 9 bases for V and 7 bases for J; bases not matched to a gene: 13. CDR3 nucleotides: TGTGCCAGTCATGGACAGGGCTTCTCCGGGACCCAGTACTTC. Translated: CASHGQGFSGTQYF.

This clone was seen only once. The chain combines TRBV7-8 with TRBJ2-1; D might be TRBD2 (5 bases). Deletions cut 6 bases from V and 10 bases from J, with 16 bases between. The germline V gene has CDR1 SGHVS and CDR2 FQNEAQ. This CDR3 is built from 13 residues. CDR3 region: CASSSGMAEEQFF. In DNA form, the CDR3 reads TGTGCCAGCAGTTCCGGGATGGCGGAGGAGCAGTTCTTC.

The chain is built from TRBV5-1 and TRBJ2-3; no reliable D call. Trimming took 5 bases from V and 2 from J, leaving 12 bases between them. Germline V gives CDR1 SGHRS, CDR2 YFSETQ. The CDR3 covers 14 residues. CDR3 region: CASSPERATDTQYF. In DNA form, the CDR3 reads TGCGCCAGCAGTCCAGAGCGAGCCACAGATACGCAGTATTTT.

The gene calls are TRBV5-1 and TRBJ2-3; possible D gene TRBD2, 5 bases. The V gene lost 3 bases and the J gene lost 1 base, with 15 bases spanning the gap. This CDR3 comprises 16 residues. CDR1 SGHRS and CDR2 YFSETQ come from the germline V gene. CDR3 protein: CASSSGFGAGTDTQYF. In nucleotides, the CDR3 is TGCGCCAGCAGCTCGGGATTCGGAGCGGGCACAGATACGCAGTATTTT. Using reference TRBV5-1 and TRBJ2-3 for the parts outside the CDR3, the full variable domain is KAGVTQTPRYLIKTRGQQVTLSCSPISGHRSVSWYQQTPGQGLQFLFEYFSETQRNKGNFPGRFSGRQFSNSRSEMNVSTLELGDSALYLCASSSGFGAGTDTQYFGPGTRLTVL.

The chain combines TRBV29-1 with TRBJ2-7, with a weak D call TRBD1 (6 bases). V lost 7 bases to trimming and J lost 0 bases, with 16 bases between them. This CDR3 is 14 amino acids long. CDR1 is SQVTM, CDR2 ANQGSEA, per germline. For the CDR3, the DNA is TGCAGCGCTACCGGACAGACAAGCTCCTACGAGCAGTACTTC. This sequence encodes CSATGQTSSYEQYF.

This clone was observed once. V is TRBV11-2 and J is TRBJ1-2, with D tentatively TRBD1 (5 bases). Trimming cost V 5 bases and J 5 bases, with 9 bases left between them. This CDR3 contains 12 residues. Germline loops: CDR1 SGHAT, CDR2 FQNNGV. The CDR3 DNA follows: TGTGCCAGCAGCACCCAGGGTTATGGCTACACCTTC. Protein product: CASSTQGYGYTF.

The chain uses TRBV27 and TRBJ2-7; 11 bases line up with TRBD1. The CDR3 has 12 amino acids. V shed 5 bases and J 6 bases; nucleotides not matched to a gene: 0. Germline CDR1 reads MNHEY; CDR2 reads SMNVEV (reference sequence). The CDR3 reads CASSGTGGEQYF. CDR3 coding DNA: TGTGCCAGCAGTGGGACAGGGGGCGAGCAGTACTTC.

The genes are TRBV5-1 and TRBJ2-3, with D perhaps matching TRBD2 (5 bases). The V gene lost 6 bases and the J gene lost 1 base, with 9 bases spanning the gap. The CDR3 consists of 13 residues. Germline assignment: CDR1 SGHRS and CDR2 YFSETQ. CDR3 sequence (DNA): TGCGCCAGCATGGTGGGAGGCACAGATACGCAGTATTTT. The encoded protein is CASMVGGTDTQYF.